The 13 T cell receptor beta chains below come from one sample, sequenced in a study of shared clonotypes between healthy human individuals. Assay used: immunoSEQ multiplex PCR; TCRdb lists only in-frame clones, some missing. The table includes approximately 2,300,000 clones, around 90% detected once. The sequencing input was naive CD4+ T cells from PBMCs. Specified subset: CD45RA+ positively selected. These receptors originate from a man aged 18 to 29 in good health. Some clones in this sample may be carry-over from other donors' samples.

Comment on this clone: Different DNA sequences within this sample yield the same CDR3. The rearrangement uses TRBV5-1 and TRBJ2-1; D unclear. The CDR3 sequence is 13 residues long. The ends were cut back, 5 bases at V and 0 bases at J, with 6 bases in the middle. The V gene's germline CDR1 is SGHRS and CDR2 YFSETQ. CDR3 DNA: TGCGCCAGCAGTAGGGACTCCTACAATGAGCAGTTCTTC. It encodes CASSRDSYNEQFF.

The chain couples TRBV7-2 to TRBJ1-2; TRBD1 is a possible D gene (6 bases). V was pared by 1 base and J by 6 bases, with 12 bases between. The CDR3 is 14 residues long. Looked up from germline, CDR1 is SGHTA and CDR2 is FQGNSA. The CDR3 nucleotides are TGTGCCAGCAGCTTAGTAAGGGGGGGTGATGGCTACACCTTC. Protein product: CASSLVRGGDGYTF.

Remarks on this clone: Other DNA sequences from this sample encode an identical CDR3 as well. The chain carries TRBV28 and TRBJ1-1; a possible D gene is TRBD1 (5 bases). The germline gives CDR1 MDHEN, CDR2 SYDVKM. This CDR3 region has 14 residues. Between the trimmed V and J ends, which lost 3 bases and 0 bases, there was a span of 8 bases. In DNA, the CDR3 is TGTGCCAGCAGTTTGGGGGGACTGAACACTGAAGCTTTCTTT. Translation: CASSLGGLNTEAFF.

This chain uses TRBV28 with TRBJ2-2; 7 bases align to TRBD2. The germline CDR1 and CDR2 sequences are MDHEN and SYDVKM. With 5 bases clipped from V and 4 bases from J, the junction kept 13 bases outside the gene matches. The length of the CDR3 is 17 residues. Written as DNA, the CDR3 is TGTGCCAGCAGTCCCCCATTTGGGGGGGTCAGCACCGGGGAGCTGTTTTTT. Protein sequence: CASSPPFGGVSTGELFF.

The chain joins TRBV6-1 to TRBJ1-5; TRBD1 is a possible D gene (6 bases). This CDR3 contains 16 residues. CDR1 is MNHNS, CDR2 SASEGT, per germline. V lost 2 bases and J 4 bases, leaving 15 bases between the germline ends. The CDR3 DNA reads as TGTGCCAGCAGTGAAAGTTGGACAGCTCCGAATCAGCCCCAGCATTTT. Its protein is CASSESWTAPNQPQHF.

The chain couples TRBV28 to TRBJ1-5, with 7 bases aligning to TRBD1. This CDR3 is 16 amino acids long. Germline CDR1 is MDHEN and CDR2 is SYDVKM. The V and J ends lost 6 bases and 4 bases, in that order; junction bases with no gene match: 12. CDR3 sequence reads: CASRPILKGANQPQHF. The CDR3 nucleotides read TGTGCCAGCAGGCCCATCCTGAAGGGGGCAAATCAGCCCCAGCATTTT. Combining the CDR3 with reference TRBV28 and TRBJ1-5 gives the whole variable domain DVKVTQSSRYLVKRTGEKVFLECVQDMDHENMFWYRQDPGLGLRLIYFSYDVKMKEKGDIPEGYSVSREKKERFSLILESASTNQTSMYLCASRPILKGANQPQHFGDGTRLSIL.

On this clone: The same CDR3 also results from other DNA sequences found in this sample. The CDR3 nucleotides read TGTGCCAGTAGTACCCGGACTAGCGGGAGCTCCTACGAGCAGTACTTC. Encoded protein: CASSTRTSGSSYEQYF. The chain links TRBV19 to TRBJ2-7; 13 bases line up with TRBD2. Looked up from germline, CDR1 is LNHDA and CDR2 is SQIVND (reference sequence). The V gene end was trimmed by 4 bases and the J gene end by 0 bases; junction bases not matched to a gene: 3. The CDR3 has 16 residues.

This sequence joins TRBV7-9 and TRBJ2-5; 7 bases match TRBD2. The CDR3 totals 15 residues. Germline CDR1 SEHNR, CDR2 FQNEAQ (reference sequence). With 5 bases clipped from V and 2 bases from J, the junction kept 8 bases outside the gene matches. The CDR3 DNA sequence: TGTGCCAGCAGCGCAACTACGGGACTACAAGAGACCCAGTACTTC. Its protein is CASSATTGLQETQYF.

On this clone itself: The sample holds other DNA sequences that translate to the same CDR3. The chain carries TRBV5-4 and TRBJ2-7; tentative D call: TRBD1 (6 bases). CDR1 and CDR2 from the germline V gene are SGHNT and YYREEE (reference sequence). The V and J ends lost 4 bases and 3 bases respectively, with 8 bases between them. The CDR3 runs to 12 residues. In DNA form, the CDR3 reads TGTGCCAGCAGCACGGACAGCTACGAGCAGTACTTC. This codes for CASSTDSYEQYF.

The V call is TRBV28, the J call TRBJ2-3, with D unresolved. The V gene lost 3 bases and the J gene lost 2 bases, with 12 bases spanning the gap. The CDR3 has 15 residues. Germline V gives CDR1 MDHEN, CDR2 SYDVKM. The CDR3 nucleotides read TGTGCCAGCAGTTTCAGCGACGGATTCACAGATACGCAGTATTTT. Translated: CASSFSDGFTDTQYF.

DNA of the CDR3: TGTGCCAGCAGTTTAGATAGGACAGGGGCCCAAGAGACCCAGTACTTC. It yields the protein CASSLDRTGAQETQYF. The rearrangement links TRBV28 to TRBJ2-5; 9 bases map to TRBD1. The V gene end was trimmed by 2 bases and the J gene end by 1 base; junction bases not matched to a gene: 5. Germline CDR1 and CDR2: MDHEN and SYDVKM. This CDR3 comprises 16 residues. The variable domain in full, completed from reference TRBV28 and TRBJ2-5, reads DVKVTQSSRYLVKRTGEKVFLECVQDMDHENMFWYRQDPGLGLRLIYFSYDVKMKEKGDIPEGYSVSREKKERFSLILESASTNQTSMYLCASSLDRTGAQETQYFGPGTRLLVL.

V usage is TRBV4-1 and J usage is TRBJ1-3; D unclear. V lost 5 bases, J lost 0 bases, and 11 bases lay in between. There are 15 residues in the CDR3. Germline V gene sequence: CDR1 MGHRA, CDR2 YSYEKL. In nucleotides, the CDR3 is TGCGCCAGCAGCAGCAGGATCACCTCTGGAAACACCATATATTTT. Encoded protein: CASSSRITSGNTIYF.

The chain employs TRBV5-1 and TRBJ2-1; 12 positions match TRBD2. CDR1 is SGHRS and CDR2 is YFSETQ in the germline V gene. V lost 2 bases and J lost 5; bases outside the gene matches: 5. The CDR3 extends over 16 amino acids. CDR3 amino acids: CASSFGLAGFDNEQFF. As DNA, the CDR3 is TGCGCCAGCAGCTTCGGACTAGCGGGATTTGACAATGAGCAGTTCTTC. The entire variable domain, with the rest obtained from reference TRBV5-1 and TRBJ2-1, is as follows: KAGVTQTPRYLIKTRGQQVTLSCSPISGHRSVSWYQQTPGQGLQFLFEYFSETQRNKGNFPGRFSGRQFSNSRSEMNVSTLELGDSALYLCASSFGLAGFDNEQFFGPGTRLTVL.